The rows below give T cell receptor beta chains drawn from one sample of a study of regulatory T cells in long-lasting Graves disease. One entry per CDR3 protein, called by TCRdb with MiXCR from the multiplex PCR reads. The data hold around 500,000 distinct CDR3 sequences, with about 16% observed a single time. The same data also contributed to another study, on T cells in Graves' hyperthyroidism and ophthalmopathy.

Here the sequenced sample was peripheral blood mononuclear cells (PBMCs), taken at new diagnosis, from a patient treated with antithyroid drugs. The receptor set was obtained from a woman aged 40-65 years with Graves disease. CDR3s include the opening cysteine and the closing phenylalanine or tryptophan. The D gene is left open where the match is weak. Rows give clone size only sometimes, using once, few, many, or a class for an expanded clone.

>TRBJ1-1|TRBV2|many|.
TGTGCCAGCGCGAATGACCCCGGGACTGAAGCTTTCTTT
CASANDPGTEAFF
>TRBJ2-2|TRBV7-8|few|.
TGTGCCAGCAGCTTGACGCGGGACACCGGGGAGCTGTTTTTT
CASSLTRDTGELFF
>TRBJ1-6|TRBV20-1|.|.
TGCAGTGGAGGACAGTCTAATTCACCCCTCCACTTT
CSGGQSNSPLHF
>TRBJ2-2|TRBV5-1|many|TRBD1
TGCGCCAGCAGCTTAGCGGACAGGGTCTTGACCGGGGAGCTGTTTTTT
CASSLADRVLTGELFF
>TRBJ1-2|TRBV2|many|TRBD1
TGTGCCAGCAGTGTGGACAGGCTCGGATATGGCTACACCTTC
CASSVDRLGYGYTF
>TRBJ1-2|TRBV10-3|many|.
TGTGCCATCATGGGGAGTACGAACTATGGCTACACCTTC
CAIMGSTNYGYTF
>TRBJ1-1|TRBV7-9|many|.
TGTGCCAGCAGCCCTGACCATACCACTGAAGCTTTCTTT
CASSPDHTTEAFF
>TRBJ1-4|TRBV5-1|.|.
TGCGCCAGCAGCCCGGCGGGGGGGAAGAATGAAAAACTGTTTTTT
CASSPAGGKNEKLFF
>TRBJ2-3|TRBV3-1|.|.
TGTGCCAGCAGCCAAGGACTTCATACGCAGTATTTT
CASSQGLHTQYF
>TRBJ2-4|TRBV6-1|.|.
TGTGCCAGCAGCCCCCAGGAGGGCTCCAACATTCAGTACTTC
CASSPQEGSNIQYF
>TRBJ1-3|TRBV19|.|.
TGTGCCAGTAGTATAGAGCTATACTCTGGAAACACCATATATTTT
CASSIELYSGNTIYF
>TRBJ1-1|TRBV5-6|many|.
TGTGCCAGCAGCACCGGGTGGGGTTCCGCTGAAGCTTTCTTT
CASSTGWGSAEAFF
>TRBJ2-7|TRBV18|many|TRBD1
TGTGCCAGCTCACCAGGGGGACAGGCCTACGAGCAGTACTTC
CASSPGGQAYEQYF
>TRBJ1-4|TRBV30|many|TRBD1
TGTGCCTGGAGTCCGGGACAGGGATTCGAAAAACTGTTTTTT
CAWSPGQGFEKLFF
>TRBJ2-1|TRBV11-1|once|.
TGTGCCAGCAGCTCCTCGACTAGCGAGGGGGCCCGGGAGCAGTTCTTC
CASSSSTSEGAREQFF
>TRBJ2-7|TRBV7-9|few|TRBD2
TGTGCCAGCAGCTCTAGCGGGGGGGAAGTGCAGTACTTC
CASSSSGGEVQYF
>TRBJ1-2|TRBV12-3/TRBV12-4|many|TRBD1
TGTGCCAGCAGTTCTACTCCGACAGGGGCAGACTATGGCTACACCTTC
CASSSTPTGADYGYTF
>TRBJ2-5|TRBV10-3|many|.
TGTGCCATCAGGAAAGCCGAAGGAGAGACCCAGTACTTC
CAIRKAEGETQYF
>TRBJ1-1|TRBV12-3/TRBV12-4|few|.
TGTGCCAGCAGTCGTTATCAGGGGATTGAAGCTTTCTTT
CASSRYQGIEAFF
>TRBJ2-1|TRBV6-2/TRBV6-3|many|.
TGTGCCAGCAGGAACGGTGCTTCCGGCAATGCGTTCTTC
CASRNGASGNAFF
>TRBJ2-1|TRBV24-1|few|TRBD2
TGTGCCACCAGTGAGCAGACTAGCGGGGACTCGAATGAGCAGTTCTTC
CATSEQTSGDSNEQFF
>TRBJ2-3|TRBV7-8|many|TRBD2
TGTGCCAGCAGCTTAGCGAGACTAGCGGGGGGAAAACACACAGATACGCAGTATTTT
CASSLARLAGGKHTDTQYF
>TRBJ1-2|TRBV5-1|few|.
TGCGCCAGCAGCTTGAACCTAGCTAACTATGGCTACACCTTC
CASSLNLANYGYTF
>TRBJ1-4|TRBV14|few|TRBD1
TGTGCCAGCAGCCAAGTTAGGACAGGCACTGAAAAACTGTTTTTT
CASSQVRTGTEKLFF
>TRBJ1-6|TRBV6-1|.|.
TGTGCCAGCAGTGACAGGGCGTCCTATAATTCACCCCTCCACTTT
CASSDRASYNSPLHF
>TRBJ2-5|TRBV3-1|.|.
TGTGCCAGCAGCCAAGATGAGGATCTAATTCAAGAGACCCAGTACTTC
CASSQDEDLIQETQYF
>TRBJ1-3|TRBV7-2|.|.
TGTGCCAGCAGCCAAGATGTCCGGGGAAGCTCTGGAAACACCTTATATTTT
CASSQDVRGSSGNTLYF
>TRBJ1-2|TRBV20-1|many|TRBD1
TGCAGTGCTCCAGGCGGACAGGGGAACGTGGGCGGCTACACCTTC
CSAPGGQGNVGGYTF
>TRBJ2-5|TRBV3-1|once|.
TGCGCCAGCAGTGAGGACTCAGGGCTGGAGACCCAGTACTTC
CASSEDSGLETQYF
>TRBJ2-1|TRBV12-3/TRBV12-4|.|.
TGTGCCAGCAGTCGGCCCCCCAATGAGCAGTTCTTC
CASSRPPNEQFF
>TRBJ2-3|TRBV5-4|many|TRBD1
TGTGCCAGCAGTCTGACAGGGGGGTATACAGATACGCAGTATTTT
CASSLTGGYTDTQYF
>TRBJ1-2|TRBV6-1|.|TRBD1
TGTGCCAGGGGATCAGGGGGAGAACTTAACTATGGCTACACCTTC
CARGSGGELNYGYTF
>TRBJ2-3|TRBV20-1|.|.
TGCAGTCCCGCCGAGGGGGGGTACATAAATACGCAGTATTTT
CSPAEGGYINTQYF
>TRBJ1-2|TRBV2|many|.
TGTGCCAGCAGTGAAGAATCTAACTATGGCTACACCTTC
CASSEESNYGYTF
>TRBJ2-3|TRBV6-1|few|TRBD2
TGTGCCAGCAGTGCCGGGGGGGGGCCTTCAGATACGCAGTATTTT
CASSAGGGPSDTQYF
>TRBJ2-7|TRBV5-5|.|TRBD1
TGTGCCAGCAGCTTTGGGACAGATTCCTACGAGCAGTACTTC
CASSFGTDSYEQYF
>TRBJ1-2|TRBV28|few|.
TGTGCCAGCAGTTTCCCCCCGGGCGGGGGTAAGGATGGCTACACCTTC
CASSFPPGGGKDGYTF